This T cell receptor (beta chain) is drawn from a study of cytomegalovirus exposure and HLA in healthy donors. In germline, CDR1 is SGHDT, CDR2 YYEEEE. CDR3 length equals 14 residues. With V trimmed by 2 bases and J by 5 bases, 1 base remained unmatched. Notes on this clone: Its antigen is unknown.

PCR involved 60 Vbeta and 13 Jbeta primers. Method: immunoSEQ multiplex PCR; TCRdb's copy keeps in-frame clones and lacks some. The sample yields tens of thousands of clones, roughly three quarters seen once. Regarding the study as a whole: A cluster of highly shared sequence variants was likely a sequencing artifact.

At sampling all donors were nominally healthy, likely with unrecorded immune exposures. Sequenced input: PBMCs. The TCR sequence derives from a woman in her 40s in good health and CMV-seropositive. The chain employs TRBV5-6 and TRBJ1-6; 7 nucleotides match TRBD1. Written as DNA, the CDR3 is TGTGCCAGCAGCTTAGGGGGCCATAATTCACCCCTCCACTTT. Its protein product is CASSLGGHNSPLHF. Together with reference TRBV5-6 and TRBJ1-6, the CDR3 gives the full variable domain: DAGVTQSPTHLIKTRGQQVTLRCSPKSGHDTVSWYQQALGQGPQFIFQYYEEEERQRGNFPDRFSGHQFPNYSSELNVNALLLGDSALYLCASSLGGHNSPLHFGNGTRLTVT.